What follows are 20 T cell receptor beta chains derived from one specimen sequenced in a study of blood T cells in healthy people across ages. Using a J-beta primer mix together with a sample-barcoded 5' primer, a second PCR was run for roughly 6 to 12 cycles. From the 5' RACE reads, TCRdb called clonotypes with MiXCR, one entry per CDR3 protein. The sample consists of roughly 800,000 distinct CDR3 sequences, approximately 25% of them appearing once. In addition, the sample was reused for a study of T cells of mothers and their children.

The specimen sequenced was blood. Receptor source: a boy under 18 in good health.

The J gene is TRBJ2-5, the V gene TRBV5-1; 8 bases are shared with TRBD1. The CDR3 has 16 amino acids. Germline V CDR1 and CDR2: SGHRS, YFSETQ. After removal of 4 bases from V and 1 base from J, the junction contained 9 bases not matched to a gene. The CDR3 DNA is TGCGCCAGCAGCCACCGGGACAGGAATGTCCAAGAGACCCAGTACTTC. It translates to CASSHRDRNVQETQYF. Combining the CDR3 with reference TRBV5-1 and TRBJ2-5 gives the whole variable domain KAGVTQTPRYLIKTRGQQVTLSCSPISGHRSVSWYQQTPGQGLQFLFEYFSETQRNKGNFPGRFSGRQFSNSRSEMNVSTLELGDSALYLCASSHRDRNVQETQYFGPGTRLLVL.

In this sample, this clonotype turned up a few times. The chain joins TRBV20-1 to TRBJ2-7, with 11 bases aligning to TRBD2. J was trimmed by 4 bases and V by 5 bases; bases with no gene match: 10. This CDR3 has 15 residues. Germline values: CDR1 DFQATT, CDR2 SNEGSKA (reference sequence). The CDR3 protein is CSAWVTSGIGYEQYF. As DNA, the CDR3 is TGCAGTGCTTGGGTGACTAGCGGGATAGGGTACGAGCAGTACTTC.

The rearrangement joins TRBV5-6 to TRBJ1-4; D may be TRBD1 (5 bases). CDR3 length: 14 amino acids. Trimming shortened V by 2 bases and J by 7 bases, and 12 bases separated the two germline ends. From germline, CDR1 is SGHDT and CDR2 YYEEEE. In DNA, the CDR3 is TGTGCCAGCAGCTTTGGGGGGAAGGCTGAAAAACTGTTTTTT. As protein: CASSFGGKAEKLFF. The variable domain in full, completed from reference TRBV5-6 and TRBJ1-4, reads DAGVTQSPTHLIKTRGQQVTLRCSPKSGHDTVSWYQQALGQGPQFIFQYYEEEERQRGNFPDRFSGHQFPNYSSELNVNALLLGDSALYLCASSFGGKAEKLFFGSGTQLSVL.

This clonotype was observed a handful of times. The rearrangement joins TRBV7-2 to TRBJ2-5; the D is unclear. Germline V lookup: CDR1 SGHTA, CDR2 FQGNSA. The ends were cut back, 1 base at V and 11 bases at J, with 17 bases in the middle. This CDR3 is built from 14 residues. CDR3 sequence (DNA): TGTGCCAGCAGCTTAGGCAGTCCTACCACCCGGCAGTACTTC. This gives the protein CASSLGSPTTRQYF.

This clonotype was counted between two and nine times. The genes are TRBV6-5 and TRBJ1-1; D possibly corresponds to TRBD1 (5 bases). Trimming took 7 bases from V and 4 from J, leaving 10 bases between them. The CDR3 contains 12 residues. CDR1 MNHEY and CDR2 SVGAGI come from the germline V gene. The CDR3 loop is CASKRGGTEAFF. The CDR3 bases are TGTGCCAGCAAGAGGGGAGGCACTGAAGCTTTCTTT.

This rearrangement joins TRBV14 to TRBJ1-6; no clear D. Trimming pared 0 bases from V and 7 bases from J, leaving 10 bases between. The V gene's germline CDR1 is SGHDN and CDR2 FVKESK. CDR3 length: 15 amino acids. CDR3 bases: TGTGCCAGCAGCCAAGAACCCATTGGGAATTCACCCCTCCACTTT. It yields the protein CASSQEPIGNSPLHF.

V usage is TRBV28 and J usage is TRBJ2-7; 13 bases fit TRBD2. The J call is uncertain, as TRBJ2-1 better fits the DNA end. The germline gives CDR1 MDHEN, CDR2 SYDVKM. CDR3 length: 15 amino acids. The CDR3 nucleotides are TGTGCCAGCATACCCGGGACTAGCGGGAACAATGAGCAGTTCTTC. Protein: CASIPGTSGNNEQFF.

The genes are TRBV4-3 and TRBJ2-1, with a possible D match to TRBD2 (6 bases). This CDR3 has 17 amino acids. Trimming pared 4 bases from V and 6 bases from J, leaving 22 bases between. Germline CDR1 LGHNA, CDR2 YSLEER. CDR3 protein: CASSPALPGAYRNEQFF. DNA of the CDR3: TGCGCCAGCAGCCCTGCACTTCCGGGAGCGTATCGCAATGAGCAGTTCTTC.

This chain uses TRBV20-1 with TRBJ1-5; no clear D. CDR1 and CDR2 from the germline V gene are DFQATT and SNEGSKA (reference sequence). This CDR3 spans 15 amino acids. Trimming stripped 1 base from V and 15 bases from J, with 25 bases between. CDR3 amino acids: CSARGGLKDGGISHF. The DNA of the CDR3 is TGCAGTGCTAGAGGCGGATTGAAGGACGGCGGGATTTCGCATTTT.

The CDR3 is CASTAGTGREQYF. In DNA, the CDR3 is TGTGCCAGCACCGCCGGGACAGGGCGCGAGCAGTACTTC. This chain joins TRBV2 and TRBJ2-7; 9 bases are a match to TRBD1. With 7 bases clipped from V and 6 bases from J, the junction kept 7 bases outside the gene matches. The CDR3 consists of 13 residues. Germline CDR1 and CDR2: SNHLY and FYNNEI.

The chain combines TRBV2 with TRBJ1-4, with 9 bases fitting TRBD1. Germline-derived CDR1 and CDR2 are SNHLY and FYNNEI. The CDR3 spans 15 residues. The V segment lost 10 bases and the J segment 3 bases; nucleotides outside the gene matches: 9. Here the CDR3 reads CATIEDRGPNEKLFF. CDR3 sequence (DNA): TGTGCCACCATTGAGGACAGGGGACCTAATGAAAAACTGTTTTTT.

This clonotype was observed a handful of times. This rearrangement joins TRBV27 to TRBJ1-5, with 9 bases identical to TRBD1. Germline CDR1 and CDR2: MNHEY and SMNVEV (reference sequence). The CDR3 consists of 14 residues. Trimming at V came to 6 bases and at J to 3 bases, leaving 3 bases not matched to a gene. DNA for the CDR3: TGTGCCAGCAGGAGGGACAGGGACAATCAGCCCCAGCATTTT. Protein sequence: CASRRDRDNQPQHF.

This clonotype turned up a few times. The gene calls are TRBV20-1 and TRBJ1-6, with TRBD1 identical over 7 bases. CDR1 is DFQATT and CDR2 is SNEGSKA in the germline V gene (reference sequence). The junction had 5 bases not matched to a gene; V was cut back by 5 bases and J by 7 bases. CDR3 length: 13 residues. The DNA of the CDR3 is TGCAGTGCTGAGGGACAGAAAAATTCACCCCTCCACTTT. It yields the protein CSAEGQKNSPLHF.

This clonotype was picked up a small number of times. The rearrangement links TRBV4-3 to TRBJ2-1; tentative D call: TRBD1 (6 bases). Germline V lookup: CDR1 LGHNA, CDR2 YSLEER. The ends were cut back, 0 bases at V and 3 bases at J, with 12 bases in the middle. The CDR3 is made up of 16 amino acids. In DNA, the CDR3 is TGCGCCAGCAGCCAAGAAGGGACAAGGGACTACAATGAGCAGTTCTTC. It yields the protein CASSQEGTRDYNEQFF.

The V gene is TRBV6-2 or TRBV6-3, the J gene TRBJ2-5; 7 bases fit TRBD1. The length of the CDR3 is 16 residues. V gave up 0 bases and J gave up 1 base; unmatched junction bases: 5. From germline, CDR1 is MNHEY and CDR2 SVGEGT. The DNA of the CDR3 is TGTGCCAGCAGTTACTCGACAGGGTGGACCCAAGAGACCCAGTACTTC. As protein: CASSYSTGWTQETQYF.

The chain employs TRBV7-3 and TRBJ1-1; D gene unclear. This CDR3 comprises 15 residues. In germline, CDR1 is SGHTA, CDR2 FQGTGA. V gave up 0 bases and J gave up 6 bases, with 14 bases separating them. CDR3 amino acids: CASSLTRAEAPEAFF. The DNA of the CDR3 is TGTGCCAGCAGCTTAACACGGGCAGAGGCGCCTGAAGCTTTCTTT.

This clonotype was detected ten times or more. V gene TRBV20-1 combines with J gene TRBJ2-1; 14 bases align to TRBD2. Germline V gene data show CDR1 as DFQATT and CDR2 as SNEGSKA (reference sequence). Trimming cost V 5 bases and J 4 bases; bases outside gene matches: 1. The CDR3 extends over 14 amino acids. The CDR3 nucleotides read TGCAGTGCTGGGACTAGCGGGAGTTACAATGAGCAGTTCTTC. The encoded protein is CSAGTSGSYNEQFF.

V usage is TRBV6-2 or TRBV6-3 and J usage is TRBJ1-1, with no clear D. V shed 6 bases and J shed 5 bases, with 16 bases lying between them. The CDR3 loop spans 14 amino acids. The germline V gene has CDR1 MNHEY and CDR2 SVGEGT. The CDR3 nucleotides are TGTGCCAGCAGCCCCGACACCCGAAGGACTGAAGCTTTCTTT. This sequence encodes CASSPDTRRTEAFF.

J is TRBJ2-7 and V is TRBV7-9; 8 positions match TRBD2. V lost 5 bases, J lost 1 base, and 10 bases stayed unmatched. This CDR3 comprises 16 residues. Germline V gene sequence: CDR1 SEHNR, CDR2 FQNEAQ (reference sequence). In DNA form, the CDR3 reads TGTGCCAGCAGCCAAGAGACAGGACTAGCATCCTACGAGCAGTACTTC. Its translation: CASSQETGLASYEQYF.

J is TRBJ2-7 and V is TRBV16, with D perhaps being TRBD1 or TRBD2 (5 bases each). TRBJ2-1 matches the DNA end more closely, so the J call is doubtful. The CDR3 consists of 14 residues. CDR1 and CDR2 from the germline V gene are KGHSY and FQNENV. CDR3 nucleotide sequence: TGTGCCAGCACCCTACCGGGACCGGCCGCTGAGCAGTTCTTC. This gives the protein CASTLPGPAAEQFF.